This passage covers 5 T cell receptor beta chains from one sample sequenced in a study of blood T cell repertoires in COVID-19. The method was immunoSEQ multiplex PCR; TCRdb's version includes in-frame clones alone and lacks a portion of them. The top ten hold about 6.9% of the sample, which has roughly 250,000 clones, roughly 87% seen once. The source material was PBMCs or T cells enriched from blood (not recorded which). The receptors originated from a woman aged 25 to 45 with acute COVID-19.

The J gene is TRBJ2-1, the V gene TRBV25-1; D is perhaps TRBD2 (6 bases). The CDR3 is made up of 12 amino acids. CDR1 is MGHDK and CDR2 is SYGVNS in the germline V gene. The V and J ends lost 3 bases and 10 bases respectively, with 10 bases between them. CDR3 in amino acids: CASSELREEQFF. As DNA, the CDR3 is TGTGCCAGCAGTGAGCTCCGGGAGGAGCAGTTCTTC.

This clone was detected only a few times. The CDR3 spells CASSFGQYYEQYF. DNA of the CDR3: TGTGCCAGCAGCTTTGGACAGTACTACGAGCAGTACTTC. The chain uses TRBV7-9 and TRBJ2-7; D perhaps matches TRBD1 (6 bases). Germline V CDR1 and CDR2: SEHNR, FQNEAQ (reference sequence). CDR3 size: 13 residues. The V gene lost 3 bases and the J gene lost 3 bases, with 9 bases spanning the gap.

This clone was detected once. The chain recombines TRBV19 with TRBJ1-2; maybe TRBD1 (6 bases). V lost 6 bases and J lost 5, with 25 bases in between. This CDR3 has 17 amino acids. CDR1 and CDR2 from the germline V gene are LNHDA and SQIVND (reference sequence). The CDR3 DNA is TGTGCCAGTAGGAGGGGTACAGGGCAATCCCTAGGGTATGGCTACACCTTC. It codes for CASRRGTGQSLGYGYTF. The full variable domain, rest sourced from reference TRBV19 and TRBJ1-2, is DGGITQSPKYLFRKEGQNVTLSCEQNLNHDAMYWYRQDPGQGLRLIYYSQIVNDFQKGDIAEGYSVSREKKESFPLTVTSAQKNPTAFYLCASRRGTGQSLGYGYTFGSGTRLTVV.

The chain joins TRBV3-1 (or the pseudogene TRBV3-2) to TRBJ1-4; 7 positions agree with TRBD1. J was trimmed by 7 bases and V by 1 base; bases with no gene match: 6. This CDR3 has 15 residues. Germline V CDR1 and CDR2: LGHDT, YNNKEL (reference sequence). The CDR3 sequence: CASSQAQGGSEKLFF. The CDR3 nucleotides are TGTGCCAGCAGCCAAGCTCAGGGGGGAAGTGAAAAACTGTTTTTT.

This chain connects TRBV5-6 to TRBJ1-1; D gene ambiguous. The germline V gene encodes CDR1 SGHDT and CDR2 YYEEEE. V lost 0 bases to trimming and J lost 1 base, with 7 bases between them. The length of the CDR3 is 14 residues. This CDR3 is CASSLAAGNTEAFF. CDR3 sequence (DNA): TGTGCCAGCAGCTTGGCGGCGGGGAACACTGAAGCTTTCTTT. Full variable domain (outside the CDR3, taken from reference TRBV5-6 and TRBJ1-1): DAGVTQSPTHLIKTRGQQVTLRCSPKSGHDTVSWYQQALGQGPQFIFQYYEEEERQRGNFPDRFSGHQFPNYSSELNVNALLLGDSALYLCASSLAAGNTEAFFGQGTRLTVV.